This T cell receptor beta chain emerged from a study of blood T cell repertoires in COVID-19. The assay was immunoSEQ multiplex PCR, and TCRdb's table has in-frame clones only and misses some. The sample records approximately 350,000 clones, roughly 90% being singletons. V dropped 4 bases and J dropped 0 bases, with 13 bases sitting between them. Germline-derived CDR1 and CDR2 are SEHNR and FQNEAQ (reference sequence). The CDR3 length is 17 residues. The chain employs TRBV7-9 and TRBJ1-6; TRBD1 might be the D (5 bases). The origin of this receptor is a man aged 35-49 years with acute or convalescent COVID-19. Sequencing input: peripheral blood. The CDR3 sequence is CASSSDGGSSYNSPLHF. CDR3 bases: TGTGCCAGCAGCTCCGACGGGGGGAGCTCCTATAATTCACCCCTCCACTTT.